This is a list of T cell receptor beta chains from one sample in a study of cytomegalovirus exposure and HLA in healthy donors. The method was immunoSEQ multiplex PCR; TCRdb's version includes in-frame clones alone and lacks a portion of them. The sample includes 220,000 or so clones, over 80% of them seen just once. The sample consisted of PBMCs. The origin of the receptors is a woman in her twenties or thirties in good health and CMV-seropositive. The CDR3 runs from the conserved cysteine through the conserved F or W. D genes are given only for firm matches. Rows may omit the clone size; those that give it use once, few, many or a size class.

v_call: TRBV23-1; j_call: TRBJ1-5; clone_size: once; d_call: TRBD1; cdr3_aa: CASSHLPRDRGSNQPQHF; cdr3_nt: TGCGCCAGCAGTCACCTCCCCCGGGACAGGGGTAGCAATCAGCCCCAGCATTTT
v_call: TRBV5-4; j_call: TRBJ2-7; clone_size: NA; d_call: NA; cdr3_aa: CASSLVGDLAYEQYF; cdr3_nt: TGTGCCAGCAGCTTGGTAGGGGACCTAGCCTACGAGCAGTACTTC
v_call: TRBV30; j_call: TRBJ1-1; clone_size: once; d_call: NA; cdr3_aa: CAGERRLNTEAFF; cdr3_nt: TGTGCCGGAGAGAGGAGGTTGAACACTGAAGCTTTCTTT
v_call: TRBV7-2; j_call: TRBJ2-3; clone_size: NA; d_call: TRBD2; cdr3_aa: CASRSGLAGITDTQYF; cdr3_nt: TGTGCCAGCAGGTCGGGACTAGCGGGGATCACAGATACGCAGTATTTT
v_call: TRBV11-1; j_call: TRBJ2-1; clone_size: NA; d_call: NA; cdr3_aa: CASSPLSLEQFF; cdr3_nt: TGTGCCAGCAGCCCATTATCCTTGGAGCAGTTCTTC
v_call: TRBV5-1; j_call: TRBJ2-7; clone_size: few; d_call: NA; cdr3_aa: CASSYGHGGDEQYF; cdr3_nt: TGCGCCAGCAGCTACGGACACGGTGGTGACGAGCAGTACTTC
v_call: TRBV6-5; j_call: TRBJ1-2; clone_size: NA; d_call: NA; cdr3_aa: CASSYSAGPYGYTF; cdr3_nt: TGTGCCAGCAGTTACTCTGCAGGACCCTATGGCTACACCTTC
v_call: TRBV5-1; j_call: TRBJ2-7; clone_size: NA; d_call: NA; cdr3_aa: CASSNGPSYEQYF; cdr3_nt: TGCGCCAGCAGTAATGGGCCCTCCTACGAGCAGTACTTC
v_call: TRBV28; j_call: TRBJ1-2; clone_size: NA; d_call: NA; cdr3_aa: CASSWGLGEGGYTF; cdr3_nt: TGTGCCAGCAGTTGGGGTCTGGGGGAGGGTGGCTACACCTTC
v_call: TRBV30; j_call: TRBJ1-2; clone_size: few; d_call: NA; cdr3_aa: CAWVQETYYGYTF; cdr3_nt: TGTGCCTGGGTACAGGAGACCTACTATGGCTACACCTTC
v_call: TRBV9; j_call: TRBJ1-4; clone_size: NA; d_call: TRBD1; cdr3_aa: CASSARQGNEKLFF; cdr3_nt: TGTGCCAGCAGCGCTCGACAGGGAAATGAAAAACTGTTTTTT
v_call: TRBV10-3; j_call: TRBJ1-1; clone_size: NA; d_call: NA; cdr3_aa: CAISESASVREAFF; cdr3_nt: TGTGCCATCAGTGAGTCAGCGTCTGTACGGGAAGCTTTCTTT
v_call: TRBV10-3; j_call: TRBJ2-1; clone_size: NA; d_call: NA; cdr3_aa: CAISGQGNAQYEQFF; cdr3_nt: TGTGCCATCAGTGGGCAGGGGAACGCACAGTATGAGCAGTTCTTC
v_call: TRBV30; j_call: TRBJ1-1; clone_size: once; d_call: NA; cdr3_aa: CAWTLDRLNTEAFF; cdr3_nt: TGTGCCTGGACTTTGGACAGATTGAACACTGAAGCTTTCTTT
v_call: TRBV6-5; j_call: TRBJ1-4; clone_size: NA; d_call: NA; cdr3_aa: CASSYESNGELFF; cdr3_nt: TGTGCCAGCAGTTACGAGTCTAACGGAGAACTGTTTTTT
v_call: TRBV5-6; j_call: TRBJ1-1; clone_size: NA; d_call: NA; cdr3_aa: CASSYEGRAFF; cdr3_nt: TGTGCCAGCAGCTATGAGGGTAGAGCTTTCTTT
v_call: TRBV28; j_call: TRBJ1-1; clone_size: once; d_call: NA; cdr3_aa: CASSHETGTPAGAFF; cdr3_nt: TGTGCCAGCAGTCACGAGACCGGGACCCCTGCAGGAGCTTTCTTT
v_call: TRBV30; j_call: TRBJ1-3; clone_size: NA; d_call: NA; cdr3_aa: CAWSVLIFTSGNTIYF; cdr3_nt: TGTGCCTGGAGTGTACTTATCTTCACCTCTGGAAACACCATATATTTT
v_call: TRBV5-1; j_call: TRBJ2-5; clone_size: NA; d_call: NA; cdr3_aa: CASSLGQSETQYF; cdr3_nt: TGCGCCAGCAGCCTAGGACAGTCAGAGACCCAGTACTTC
v_call: TRBV5-1; j_call: TRBJ2-3; clone_size: once; d_call: TRBD2; cdr3_aa: CASSISGSGDTQYF; cdr3_nt: TGCGCCAGCAGCATAAGCGGGAGCGGGGATACGCAGTATTTT
v_call: TRBV15; j_call: TRBJ2-3; clone_size: NA; d_call: NA; cdr3_aa: CATSRDLGTDTQYF; cdr3_nt: TGTGCCACCAGCAGAGATTTAGGCACAGATACGCAGTATTTT
v_call: TRBV5-1; j_call: TRBJ1-2; clone_size: few; d_call: TRBD1; cdr3_aa: CASSLGQGADGYTF; cdr3_nt: TGCGCCAGCAGCTTGGGCCAGGGGGCGGATGGCTACACCTTC
v_call: TRBV6-5; j_call: TRBJ2-7; clone_size: NA; d_call: NA; cdr3_aa: CASSYGSTPNSYEQYF; cdr3_nt: TGTGCCAGCAGTTACGGCTCGACACCCAACTCCTACGAGCAGTACTTC
v_call: TRBV27; j_call: TRBJ2-1; clone_size: NA; d_call: NA; cdr3_aa: CASSLWSGGEQFF; cdr3_nt: TGTGCCAGCAGTTTATGGTCGGGTGGTGAGCAGTTCTTC
v_call: TRBV18; j_call: TRBJ2-7; clone_size: few; d_call: NA; cdr3_aa: CASSPQGSSYEQYF; cdr3_nt: TGTGCCAGCTCACCACAAGGTTCGTCCTACGAGCAGTACTTC
v_call: TRBV7-2; j_call: TRBJ1-2; clone_size: NA; d_call: NA; cdr3_aa: CASRGGRGGYWYGYTF; cdr3_nt: TGTGCCAGCAGAGGGGGTAGGGGAGGGTATTGGTATGGCTACACCTTC
v_call: TRBV7-9; j_call: TRBJ2-7; clone_size: NA; d_call: NA; cdr3_aa: CASSPGHLYEQYF; cdr3_nt: TGTGCCAGCAGCCCAGGACACCTCTACGAGCAGTACTTC
v_call: TRBV19; j_call: TRBJ2-2; clone_size: NA; d_call: TRBD1; cdr3_aa: CASTHPGGIGELFF; cdr3_nt: TGTGCCAGTACTCACCCAGGGGGCATCGGGGAGCTGTTTTTT
v_call: TRBV27; j_call: TRBJ2-7; clone_size: NA; d_call: TRBD2; cdr3_aa: CASSPGTSYGNEQYF; cdr3_nt: TGTGCCAGCAGTCCGGGGACTAGCTACGGTAACGAGCAGTACTTC
v_call: TRBV7-9; j_call: TRBJ2-7; clone_size: NA; d_call: NA; cdr3_aa: CASSLMTGYEQYF; cdr3_nt: TGTGCCAGCAGCTTAATGACGGGCTACGAGCAGTACTTC
v_call: TRBV6-5; j_call: TRBJ2-1; clone_size: medium-sized; d_call: TRBD2; cdr3_aa: CASTRGTSGDNEQFF; cdr3_nt: TGTGCCAGCACCCGTGGGACTAGCGGTGACAATGAGCAGTTCTTC
v_call: TRBV6-1; j_call: TRBJ1-4; clone_size: NA; d_call: TRBD1; cdr3_aa: CASSGTWRGLEKLFF; cdr3_nt: TGTGCCAGCAGTGGAACTTGGAGGGGGCTTGAAAAACTGTTTTTT
v_call: TRBV7-6; j_call: TRBJ2-7; clone_size: NA; d_call: TRBD2; cdr3_aa: CASSPRRERDFGEQYF; cdr3_nt: TGTGCCAGCAGCCCCCGGAGGGAGCGGGATTTCGGCGAGCAGTACTTC
v_call: TRBV7-2; j_call: TRBJ2-4; clone_size: NA; d_call: TRBD2; cdr3_aa: CASSLALLSGRAENIIQYF; cdr3_nt: TGTGCCAGCAGCTTAGCTCTCTTAAGCGGGAGGGCCGAGAATATCATTCAGTACTTC
v_call: TRBV6-1; j_call: TRBJ2-1; clone_size: NA; d_call: NA; cdr3_aa: CASSSNNEQFF; cdr3_nt: TGTGCCAGCAGTTCCAACAATGAGCAGTTCTTC
v_call: TRBV6-6; j_call: TRBJ2-1; clone_size: NA; d_call: TRBD1; cdr3_aa: CASRGGQGANNEQFF; cdr3_nt: TGTGCCAGCAGAGGGGGACAGGGGGCAAATAATGAGCAGTTCTTC
v_call: TRBV27; j_call: TRBJ2-1; clone_size: NA; d_call: TRBD2; cdr3_aa: CASWKAGVRDNEQFF; cdr3_nt: TGTGCCAGTTGGAAAGCGGGAGTAAGGGACAATGAGCAGTTCTTC
v_call: TRBV2; j_call: TRBJ2-7; clone_size: NA; d_call: NA; cdr3_aa: CASSLRDTYEQYF; cdr3_nt: TGTGCCAGCAGTCTCCGGGACACCTACGAGCAGTACTTC